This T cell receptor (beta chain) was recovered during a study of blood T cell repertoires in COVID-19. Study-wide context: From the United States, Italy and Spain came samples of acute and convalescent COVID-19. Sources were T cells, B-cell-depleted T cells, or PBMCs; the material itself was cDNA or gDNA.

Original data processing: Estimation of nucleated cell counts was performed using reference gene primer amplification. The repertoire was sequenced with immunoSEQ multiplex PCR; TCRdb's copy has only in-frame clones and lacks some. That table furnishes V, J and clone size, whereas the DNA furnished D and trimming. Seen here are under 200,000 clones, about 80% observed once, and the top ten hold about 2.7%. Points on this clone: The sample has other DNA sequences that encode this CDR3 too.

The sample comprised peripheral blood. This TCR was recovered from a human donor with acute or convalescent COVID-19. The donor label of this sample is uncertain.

The CDR3 DNA reads TGTGCCAGCAGTAGTACAGGAAATCAGCCCCAGCATTTT. Translating it yields CASSSTGNQPQHF. The rearrangement uses TRBV6-5 and TRBJ1-5; TRBD1 is a possible D gene (5 bases). Between the trimmed V and J ends, which lost 5 bases and 4 bases, there was a span of 9 bases. This CDR3 region has 13 residues. Germline-derived CDR1 and CDR2 are MNHEY and SVGAGI.